This TCR beta chain was profiled in a study of post-analysis software for immune sequencing data. The V gene's germline CDR1 is MRHNA and CDR2 SNTAGT. CDR3 length equals 15 residues. With V trimmed by 2 bases and J by 1 base, 2 bases remained unmatched. This clonotype was seen more than once but under ten times. Antigen: not known. Overall study results and limits: Patients carried five TRBV segments more frequently than controls did, and TRBV5-6, TRBV5-1 and TRBV20-1 were among them.

Presence of unique molecular identifiers characterized the TCR beta cDNA libraries. Each CDR3 protein gets one entry after TCRdb re-called the PCR reads with MiXCR. The sample records roughly 730,000 distinct CDR3 sequences, just under 30% being singletons. The specimen sequenced was blood. This clonotype was obtained from a girl between 5 and 17 years old with multiple sclerosis. V and J are TRBV6-4 and TRBJ2-3; TRBD2 aligns across 8 bases. The CDR3 coding sequence is TGTGCCAGCAGTGACGGAGCGGGGGGCACAGATACGCAGTATTTT. This codes for CASSDGAGGTDTQYF.